What follows are 29 T cell receptor beta chains derived from one specimen sequenced in a study of blood T cell repertoires in COVID-19. The table came from immunoSEQ multiplex PCR; TCRdb's copy has only in-frame clones and leaves some out. This sample has about 230,000 clones, with around four fifths found just once. Sequenced: peripheral blood. Every receptor here comes from a woman in her sixties or seventies with active or convalescent COVID-19.

This sequence joins TRBV6-5 and TRBJ2-1; TRBD1 is a possible D gene (5 bases). Between the trimmed V and J ends, which lost 7 bases and 4 bases, there was a span of 17 bases. The CDR3 covers 15 residues. The germline V gene encodes CDR1 MNHEY and CDR2 SVGAGI. For the CDR3, the DNA is TGTGCCAGCACTGCAGGGTTTTACGGTTACAATGAGCAGTTCTTC. This encodes CASTAGFYGYNEQFF.

V is TRBV24-1 and J is TRBJ1-1; TRBD1 matches 7 bases. Germline V gives CDR1 KGHDR, CDR2 SFDVKD. After removal of 3 bases from V and 3 bases from J, the junction contained 6 bases not matched to a gene. The CDR3 extends over 15 amino acids. The CDR3 DNA follows: TGTGCCACCAGTGATCCCCGCCAGGGGGACACTGAAGCTTTCTTT. Protein sequence: CATSDPRQGDTEAFF.

The chain combines TRBV5-1 with TRBJ1-6, with D possibly TRBD1 on 6 matching bases. The CDR3 has 14 residues. CDR1 is SGHRS and CDR2 is YFSETQ in the germline V gene. V was pared by 0 bases and J by 9 bases, with 10 bases between. The CDR3 is CASSLDREISPLHF. For the CDR3, the DNA is TGCGCCAGCAGCTTGGACAGGGAAATTTCACCCCTCCACTTT.

In its sample, this clone was seen a few times. Other nucleotide sequences from this sample produce the same CDR3. This chain connects TRBV30 to TRBJ1-1, with TRBD1 as a possible D gene (6 bases). CDR3 length: 13 amino acids. Germline V lookup: CDR1 GTSNPN, CDR2 SVGIG (reference sequence). The V end lost 0 bases, the J end lost 1 base, and 6 bases lay between the germline ends. CDR3 DNA: TGTGCCTGGAGTGTACAGGGGAACACTGAAGCTTTCTTT. Translation gives CAWSVQGNTEAFF.

The chain joins TRBV4-2 to TRBJ1-2; D unresolved. The V gene lost 0 bases and the J gene lost 7 bases, with 9 bases spanning the gap. Germline V lookup: CDR1 LGHNA, CDR2 YNFKEQ. The CDR3 is made up of 13 amino acids. The CDR3: CASSQEPSGGYTF. The CDR3 DNA reads TGTGCCAGCAGCCAAGAACCAAGCGGTGGCTACACCTTC.

The chain couples TRBV18 to TRBJ1-6, with D possibly matching TRBD1 (6 bases). This CDR3 region has 15 residues. Germline V gives CDR1 KGHSH, CDR2 LQKENI. Trimming removed 3 bases at V and 6 bases at J, with 12 bases between. CDR3 protein: CASSPGANFNSPLHF. The DNA of the CDR3 is TGTGCCAGCTCACCGGGGGCAAATTTTAATTCACCCCTCCACTTT.

The rearrangement links TRBV5-1 to TRBJ2-3; D unclear. V was cut by 4 bases and J by 5 bases, with 11 bases left in between. Germline-derived CDR1 and CDR2 are SGHRS and YFSETQ. CDR3 length equals 13 residues. The CDR3 region is CASSLEPGDTQYF. The CDR3 DNA reads TGCGCCAGCAGCCTAGAGCCTGGAGATACGCAGTATTTT.

V is TRBV11-1 and J is TRBJ2-7; 7 bases map to TRBD2. The CDR3 spans 14 residues. CDR1 is SGHAT and CDR2 is FQDESV in the germline V gene (reference sequence). Unmatched junction bases numbered 8, after V lost 5 bases and J lost 4 bases. The CDR3 DNA sequence: TGTGCCAGCAGCCGGGACTCCGGGAGGTACGAGCAGTACTTC. Protein sequence: CASSRDSGRYEQYF. The entire variable domain, with the rest obtained from reference TRBV11-1 and TRBJ2-7, is as follows: EAEVAQSPRYKITEKSQAVAFWCDPISGHATLYWYRQILGQGPELLVQFQDESVVDDSQLPKDRFSAERLKGVDSTLKIQPAELGDSAMYLCASSRDSGRYEQYFGPGTRLTVT.

The V and J genes are TRBV5-4 and TRBJ2-7; 7 positions match TRBD2. Germline values: CDR1 SGHNT, CDR2 YYREEE (reference sequence). V trimming: 5 bases; J trimming: 4 bases; junction bases outside the gene matches: 9. This CDR3 is 14 amino acids long. This chain's CDR3 is CASSPGGSSYEQYF. CDR3 DNA: TGTGCCAGCAGTCCCGGGGGGAGCTCGTACGAGCAGTACTTC.

The chain joins TRBV28 to TRBJ2-1; the D gene is possibly TRBD2 (7 bases). Trimming shortened V by 5 bases and J by 1 base, and 18 bases separated the two germline ends. The CDR3 covers 17 residues. Germline V gives CDR1 MDHEN, CDR2 SYDVKM. This CDR3 is CASSPWGAGESYNEQFF. The CDR3 DNA follows: TGTGCCAGCAGTCCTTGGGGGGCGGGAGAATCCTACAATGAGCAGTTCTTC.

This clone was observed a few times. V gene TRBV9 combines with J gene TRBJ2-1; a possible D gene is TRBD2 (6 bases). Germline CDR1 reads SGDLS; CDR2 reads YYNGEE. V was shortened by 0 bases and J by 3 bases, with 13 bases between the two germline ends. This CDR3 has 16 amino acids. DNA for the CDR3: TGTGCCAGCAGCGTAGCTTTGGAGGGGAACTACAATGAGCAGTTCTTC. This translates into CASSVALEGNYNEQFF.

The chain recombines TRBV7-9 with TRBJ2-1, with D perhaps TRBD2 (6 bases). There are 16 residues in the CDR3. Germline assignment: CDR1 SEHNR and CDR2 FQNEAQ (reference sequence). V was shortened by 1 base and J by 3 bases, with 13 bases between the two germline ends. CDR3: CASSLVGGSFYNEQFF. The CDR3 region has the DNA TGTGCCAGCAGCTTAGTTGGGGGGAGCTTCTACAATGAGCAGTTCTTC.

The genes are TRBV7-2 and TRBJ2-1, with 12 bases fitting TRBD2. V lost 3 bases and J lost 4; bases outside the gene matches: 4. CDR1 and CDR2 from the germline V gene are SGHTA and FQGNSA. The CDR3 is made up of 16 amino acids. In nucleotides, the CDR3 is TGTGCCAGCAGCTTGCAGACTAGCGGGGGATACAATGAGCAGTTCTTC. Its protein is CASSLQTSGGYNEQFF. The whole variable domain, remainder taken from reference TRBV7-2 and TRBJ2-1, is GAGVSQSPSNKVTEKGKDVELRCDPISGHTALYWYRQSLGQGLEFLIYFQGNSAPDKSGLPSDRFSAERTGGSVSTLTIQRTQQEDSAVYLCASSLQTSGGYNEQFFGPGTRLTVL.

J is TRBJ2-7 and V is TRBV7-9; TRBD1 agrees at 7 bases. J lost 4 bases, V lost 5 bases, and 8 bases had no gene match. The CDR3 extends over 14 amino acids. Per germline, CDR1 SEHNR and CDR2 FQNEAQ (reference sequence). The CDR3 DNA reads as TGTGCCAGCAGCGAAGGGACAGTCCAGTACGAGCAGTACTTC. Encoded protein: CASSEGTVQYEQYF.

V and J are TRBV29-1 and TRBJ2-1, with 10 bases that match TRBD2. Germline CDR1 SQVTM, CDR2 ANQGSEA. The trim removed 4 bases at V and 4 bases at J, leaving 7 bases unmatched. The CDR3 is made up of 15 amino acids. The CDR3 coding sequence is TGCAGCGTTGCCACGACTAGCGGGTCGTACAATGAGCAGTTCTTC. Translating gives CSVATTSGSYNEQFF.

The chain couples TRBV21-1 to TRBJ1-2. TRBV21-1 is recorded as a pseudogene. The CDR3 sequence is 14 residues long. This chain's CDR3 is CASSKEGSSYGYTF. For the CDR3, the DNA is TGTGCCAGCAGCAAAGAAGGGAGCAGCTATGGCTACACCTTC.

This clone was recorded only once. V usage is TRBV27 and J usage is TRBJ1-1; 7 nucleotides line up with TRBD1. Losses at the gene ends were 3 bases for V and 8 bases for J; bases not matched to a gene: 6. The CDR3 extends over 13 amino acids. Germline loops: CDR1 MNHEY, CDR2 SMNVEV (reference sequence). The CDR3 DNA is TGTGCCAGCAGTTTCCTACAGGGGCGGGAAGCTTTCTTT. As protein: CASSFLQGREAFF.

The rearrangement uses TRBV5-1 and TRBJ2-1; maybe TRBD2 (6 bases). Germline V gives CDR1 SGHRS, CDR2 YFSETQ. Trimming took off 6 bases at V and 7 bases at J, with 14 bases between the two ends. This CDR3 spans 13 amino acids. The CDR3, as DNA: TGCGCCAGCACTCTCGGGACTGGTAATGAGCAGTTCTTC. Protein sequence: CASTLGTGNEQFF.

This clone was picked up a small number of times. The chain employs TRBV7-2 and TRBJ2-3; D uncertain. The CDR3 is 13 amino acids. Germline CDR1 reads SGHTA; CDR2 reads FQGNSA. V was trimmed by 1 base and J by 6 bases, leaving 8 bases between them. The CDR3 coding sequence is TGTGCCAGCAGCTTAGGACAACTCGATACGCAGTATTTT. This translates into CASSLGQLDTQYF.

A few counts support this clone. The chain links TRBV29-1 to TRBJ2-5; 8 positions agree with TRBD1. Germline CDR1 and CDR2: SQVTM and ANQGSEA. CDR3 size: 13 residues. Trimming took 6 bases from V and 5 from J; bases not matched to a gene: 8. The CDR3 DNA follows: TGCAGCGTGAAGGACAGGGTCGCCGAGACCCAGTACTTC. Translated, it gives CSVKDRVAETQYF.

V gene TRBV5-1 combines with J gene TRBJ1-6; 7 nucleotides line up with TRBD1. The CDR3 totals 14 residues. The germline V gene encodes CDR1 SGHRS and CDR2 YFSETQ. V shed 4 bases and J 7 bases; nucleotides not matched to a gene: 5. The CDR3 loop reads CASSMGQLNSPLHF. The CDR3 nucleotides read TGCGCCAGCAGCATGGGACAGTTAAATTCACCCCTCCACTTT.

This chain joins TRBV28 and TRBJ2-5, with 7 bases lining up with TRBD1. The CDR3 contains 13 residues. Losses at the gene ends were 10 bases for V and 5 bases for J; bases not matched to a gene: 10. Germline CDR1 MDHEN, CDR2 SYDVKM. The CDR3, as DNA: TGTGCCACCTCGGCCGGGACAGTGGAGACCCAGTACTTC. Its protein product is CATSAGTVETQYF. The entire variable domain, with the rest obtained from reference TRBV28 and TRBJ2-5, is as follows: DVKVTQSSRYLVKRTGEKVFLECVQDMDHENMFWYRQDPGLGLRLIYFSYDVKMKEKGDIPEGYSVSREKKERFSLILESASTNQTSMYLCATSAGTVETQYFGPGTRLLVL.

V usage is TRBV5-6 and J usage is TRBJ2-1, with 10 positions matching TRBD1. The CDR3 has 16 residues. With V trimmed by 3 bases and J by 7 bases, 10 bases remained unmatched. The germline CDR1 and CDR2 sequences are SGHDT and YYEEEE. In nucleotides, the CDR3 is TGTGCCAGCAGCTCCCCGACAGGGGGCGCGATTAATGAGCAGTTCTTC. Translating gives CASSSPTGGAINEQFF.

V is TRBV6-1 and J is TRBJ1-2; D might be TRBD1 (5 bases). Trimming stripped 1 base from V and 5 bases from J, with 17 bases between. Germline V gene data show CDR1 as MNHNS and CDR2 as SASEGT. This CDR3 is 16 amino acids long. The CDR3 is CASSEGVGGIAYGYTF. As DNA, the CDR3 is TGTGCCAGCAGTGAAGGGGTTGGGGGGATCGCGTATGGCTACACCTTC.

A word on this clone: The junction departs from the called germline gene at one end, perhaps through a read error. V and J are TRBV7-7 and TRBJ2-3, with 9 positions matching TRBD2. CDR3 length: 15 amino acids. Germline V lookup: CDR1 SSHAT, CDR2 FNYEAQ (reference sequence). CDR3 sequence reads: CASSFSSGSSDTQYF. The DNA for the CDR3 is TGTGCTAGCAGCTTTAGTAGCGGGAGTTCAGATACGCAGTATTTT.

This clone was counted a single time. CDR3 sequence: CSATAGHEQYF. CDR3 nucleotides: TGCAGTGCTACAGCAGGGCACGAGCAGTACTTC. This chain links TRBV20-1 with TRBJ2-7, with D possibly TRBD1 on 5 matching bases. The CDR3 runs to 11 residues. V was pared by 4 bases and J by 5 bases, with 9 bases between. Germline CDR1 is DFQATT and CDR2 is SNEGSKA (reference sequence).

The chain joins TRBV3-1 (or the pseudogene TRBV3-2) to TRBJ1-1; D is unclear. V dropped 0 bases and J dropped 10 bases, with 12 bases sitting between them. Germline V CDR1 and CDR2: LGHDT, YNNKEL (reference sequence). The CDR3 has 13 residues. CDR3 sequence reads: CASSQELEGPAFF. In DNA form, the CDR3 reads TGTGCCAGCAGCCAAGAATTGGAGGGCCCAGCTTTCTTT.

The gene calls are TRBV6-5 and TRBJ2-3; TRBD2 matches at 8 bases. The CDR3 loop spans 15 amino acids. Germline V gene lookup returns CDR1 MNHEY and CDR2 SVGAGI. The CDR3: CAGLNVGRAADTQYF. CDR3 sequence (DNA): TGTGCAGGTTTAAATGTCGGGAGGGCGGCAGATACGCAGTATTTT.

Regarding this clone: At the DNA level, this CDR3 is encoded by other sequences in the same sample as well. The rearrangement joins TRBV12-3 or TRBV12-4 to TRBJ1-1; D remains unclear. The CDR3 contains 12 residues. V lost 3 bases and J 2 bases, leaving 4 bases between the germline ends. The CDR3, as DNA: TGTGCCAGCAGTTTTGTAAACACTGAAGCTTTCTTT. Translation gives CASSFVNTEAFF.